The entry below describes one TCR beta chain. Its antigen is not known. Its ends do not fully match the called genes, so a read error is possible. This sample stems from a study of human T cells and chemical hapten exposure. Study overall: Patients' scalps got diphenylcyclopropenone weekly throughout the roughly 25-week study. Variation in per-sample TCR yields came mainly from small pooled library volume differences. Study-wide findings and caveats: TCRs above 1 in 1000 frequency did not change with DPC sensitization.

Germline-derived CDR1 and CDR2 are SEHNR and FQNEAQ (reference sequence). CDR3 length: 10 amino acids. Time point specified: pre-sensitization, week 0. Sample treatment: therapeutic diphenylcyclopropenone sensitization with weekly scalp DPC. MiXCR, run by TCRdb on the RACE reads, gives a single entry per CDR3 protein. The profile shows 100,000 to 150,000 distinct CDR3 sequences, less than 15% of them singletons. Source: whole blood, taken in connection with sensitization to the hapten diphenylcyclopropenone (DPC). The chain has TRBV7-9 and TRBJ2-5; D ambiguous. The receptor was derived from a woman between 18 and 29 years old with alopecia areata. Some clones in this sample may be carry-over from other donors' samples. CDR3 loop: CASSMERVHF. DNA for the CDR3: TGTGCCAGCAGCATGGAGCGCGTCCACTTC.